This entry lists 13 T cell receptor beta chains sequenced from one sample in a study of tumor-infiltrating lymphocytes in primary liver carcinoma (dated by TCRdb to about 2017). Without any cell sorting, total RNA and DNA were extracted together from approximately 20-30 mg of bulk tissue using the AllPrep DNA/RNA mini kit. TCRdb names Illumina HiSeq 2500 as the instrument used. Starting from 450 to 500 ng total RNA, TCRbeta-specific cDNA was produced by reverse transcription with a constant-region primer and ProtoScript II reverse transcriptase. The TCRbeta libraries were prepared through three rounds of nested multiplex PCR following a slightly modified ARM-PCR procedure. Each of the first two PCR rounds ran for approximately 9 cycles using multiplex TRBV1-TRBV30 forward primers together with a Cbeta reverse primer. The raw public reads went through TCRdb reprocessing: fastp at Q25, MiXCR clone calling, in-frame beta chains kept. Duplicate CDR3 protein sequences are folded into a single record with the most common DNA and genes. For this sample the table gives tens of thousands of distinct CDR3 sequences, of which 71% were detected only once. The ten largest account for about 13% of the sample.

The source material was liver tumor tissue from sampling region 4. Taken with the paper, the label for cell subset or site translates to: tumor region T4, right-lateral pole. Source of these receptors: a woman between 55 and 75 years old with primary liver carcinoma and hepatitis B virus infection.

This clonotype was seen more than once but under ten times. The conserved closing phenylalanine or tryptophan is absent in this CDR3, likely reflecting a read error. The chain links TRBV12-3 or TRBV12-4 to TRBJ2-1, with a possible D match to TRBD2 (5 bases). Trimming took off 5 bases at V and 4 bases at J, with 15 bases between the two ends. This CDR3 contains 15 residues. This CDR3 reads CASSPWERNYNEQFS. CDR3 in DNA: TGTGCCAGCAGTCCCTGGGAGAGAAATTACAATGAGCAGTTCTCC.

This clonotype was detected only once. The junction and the germline gene differ at one end; a read error may be behind it. The CDR3 region has the DNA TGTACCAGCAGCTTGCGGGGTGGGATCACTGAAGCTTTCTTT. It is translated as CTSSLRGGITEAFF. The genes are TRBV7-8 and TRBJ1-1; D remains unclear. Germline V CDR1 and CDR2: SGHVS, FQNEAQ. The CDR3 runs to 14 residues.

For this clonotype: A read error may be the cause here, since a much bigger clone is one base away. The chain has TRBV28 and TRBJ2-3, with D possibly called TRBD1 or TRBD2 (5 bases each). V was clipped by 7 bases and J by 8 bases, with 19 bases between them. The length of the CDR3 is 14 residues. Germline V lookup: CDR1 MDHEN, CDR2 SYDVKM. CDR3: CASILARAGGTQYF. DNA for the CDR3: TGTGCCAGCATCCTAGCCAGGGCTGGAGGTACGCAGTATTTT.

This clonotype is deemed medium-sized. The rearrangement uses TRBV11-2 and TRBJ2-3, with D perhaps given as TRBD1 or TRBD2 (6 bases each). V lost 4 bases and J 0 bases, leaving 17 bases between the germline ends. Germline values: CDR1 SGHAT, CDR2 FQNNGV. The CDR3 runs 17 residues. This CDR3 reads CASSSGVGGMSTDTQYF. CDR3 sequence (DNA): TGTGCCAGCAGCTCAGGGGTAGGAGGGATGAGCACAGATACGCAGTATTTT. Supplemented by reference TRBV11-2 and TRBJ2-3, the full variable domain reads EAGVAQSPRYKIIEKRQSVAFWCNPISGHATLYWYQQILGQGPKLLIQFQNNGVVDDSQLPKDRFSAERLKGVDSTLKIQPAKLEDSAVYLCASSSGVGGMSTDTQYFGPGTRLTVL.

Concerning this clonotype itself: This may stem from a read error, because a much larger clone lies one nucleotide away. The gene calls are TRBV5-4 and TRBJ1-2, with D possibly TRBD1 on 5 matching bases. Germline CDR1 is SGHNT and CDR2 is YYREEE (reference sequence). CDR3 length: 13 amino acids. The CDR3 DNA is TGTGCCAGCAGCATAGGGACTGAATATGGCTACGCCTTC. Protein product: CASSIGTEYGYAF.

This clonotype was observed many times. The rearrangement uses TRBV5-1 and TRBJ1-5; 12 bases agree with TRBD1. After removal of 4 bases from V and 4 bases from J, the junction contained 6 bases not matched to a gene. The CDR3 consists of 16 residues. CDR1 SGHRS and CDR2 YFSETQ come from the germline V gene. CDR3 nucleotide sequence: TGCGCCAGCAGCCCCGGGACAGGGGGCCAGAATCAGCCCCAGCATTTT. This gives the protein CASSPGTGGQNQPQHF.

The chain combines TRBV7-9 with TRBJ2-7; the match to TRBD1 covers 8 bases. Germline assignment: CDR1 SEHNR and CDR2 FQNEAQ (reference sequence). The CDR3 has 16 residues. The CDR3 DNA is TGTGGGAGCAGCCCCGGGGATCAGGGGGCGGACTACGAGCAGTACTTC. The encoded protein is CGSSPGDQGADYEQYF.

J is TRBJ2-1 and V is TRBV29-1; 7 nucleotides line up with TRBD2. The DNA end is a closer match to TRBJ2-7, so the J assignment may be wrong. The CDR3 has 13 residues. The germline V gene has CDR1 SQVTM and CDR2 ANQGSEA. Here the CDR3 reads CSVASGATNEQYF. For the CDR3, the DNA is TGCAGCGTTGCTAGCGGTGCCACTAATGAGCAGTACTTC.

This clonotype was seen ten or more times. This chain connects TRBV7-8 to TRBJ1-4; 7 bases line up with TRBD1. Per germline, CDR1 SGHVS and CDR2 FQNEAQ. There are 15 residues in the CDR3. The J segment lost 8 bases and the V segment lost 5 bases, leaving 11 bases of the junction unmatched. The CDR3 sequence is CASSPNRGPSEKLFF. In DNA form, the CDR3 reads TGTGCCAGCAGCCCAAACAGGGGTCCAAGCGAAAAACTGTTTTTT.

Concerning this clonotype itself: A junction boundary mismatches the germline segment, possibly from a read error. The chain couples TRBV29-1 to TRBJ2-3, with TRBD2 matching 9 bases. This CDR3 region has 15 residues. Germline V gene sequence: CDR1 SQVTM, CDR2 ANQGSEA. This CDR3 is CSVDQLAGDTYTQYF. CDR3 coding DNA: TGCAGCGTTGATCAACTAGCGGGTGACACATATACGCAGTATTTT.

This clonotype was detected ten times or more. V is TRBV29-1 and J is TRBJ2-3, with TRBD1 matching 9 bases. Germline loops: CDR1 SQVTM, CDR2 ANQGSEA. The ends lost 4 bases at V and 6 bases at J; junction bases unmatched: 5. The CDR3 runs to 13 residues. CDR3 sequence (DNA): TGCAGCGTTGCCGGGACAGGGTTGGATACGCAGTATTTT. It yields the protein CSVAGTGLDTQYF.

The chain links TRBV29-1 to TRBJ2-7; 12 bases are a match to TRBD1. The J segment lost 6 bases and the V segment lost 4 bases, leaving 4 bases of the junction unmatched. Germline CDR1 SQVTM, CDR2 ANQGSEA. There are 13 residues in the CDR3. This CDR3 reads CSVGDRGRFEQYF. CDR3 sequence (DNA): TGCAGCGTTGGGGACAGGGGGCGCTTCGAGCAGTACTTC.

This clonotype was recorded many times. This rearrangement joins TRBV12-3 or TRBV12-4 to TRBJ1-1, with 7 bases lining up with TRBD1. The CDR3 has 13 residues. Germline trimming cut 4 bases from V and 4 bases from J; bases unmatched to any gene: 3. CDR3 bases: TGTGCCAGCAGTTCGCAGGGGGGCACTGAAGCTTTCTTT. This translates into CASSSQGGTEAFF.